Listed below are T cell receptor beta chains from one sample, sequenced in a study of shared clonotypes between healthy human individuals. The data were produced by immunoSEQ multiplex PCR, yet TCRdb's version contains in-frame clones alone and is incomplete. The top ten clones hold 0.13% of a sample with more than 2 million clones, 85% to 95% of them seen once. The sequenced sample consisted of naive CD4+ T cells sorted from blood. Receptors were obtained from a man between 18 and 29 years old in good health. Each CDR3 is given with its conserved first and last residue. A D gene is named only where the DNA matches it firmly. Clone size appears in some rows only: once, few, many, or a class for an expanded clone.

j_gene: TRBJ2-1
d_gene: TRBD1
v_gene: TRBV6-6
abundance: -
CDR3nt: TGTGCCAGCAGTGGATCCGGGACAGGTTACAATGAGCAGTTCTTC
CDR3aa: CASSGSGTGYNEQFF

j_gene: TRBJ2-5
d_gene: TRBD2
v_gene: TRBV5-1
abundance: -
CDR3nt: TGCGCCAGCAGCAACCTATGGACTAGCGGGGAGACCCAGTACTTC
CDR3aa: CASSNLWTSGETQYF

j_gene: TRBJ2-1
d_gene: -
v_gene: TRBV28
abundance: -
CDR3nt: TGTGCCAGCAGTACCACTCGGCTTAGCAGCTTCTTC
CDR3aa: CASSTTRLSSFF

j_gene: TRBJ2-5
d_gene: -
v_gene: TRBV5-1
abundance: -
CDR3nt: TGCGCCAGCAGCTTGGCGGGCCTCCAAGAGACCCAGTACTTC
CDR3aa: CASSLAGLQETQYF

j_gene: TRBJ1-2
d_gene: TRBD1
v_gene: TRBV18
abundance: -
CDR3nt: TGTGCCAGCTCACCCCGGACAGGAAAGAGGGATAGGGGCTACACCTTC
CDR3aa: CASSPRTGKRDRGYTF

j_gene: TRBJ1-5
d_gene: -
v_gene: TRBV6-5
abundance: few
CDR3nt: TGTGCCAGCAGTAGGGGAGGGGATCAGCCCCAGCATTTT
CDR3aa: CASSRGGDQPQHF

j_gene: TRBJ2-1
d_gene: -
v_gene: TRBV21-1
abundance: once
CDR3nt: TGTGCCAGCAGTACCAGGACCCTGGGGACCTACAATGAGCAGTTCTTC
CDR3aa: CASSTRTLGTYNEQFF

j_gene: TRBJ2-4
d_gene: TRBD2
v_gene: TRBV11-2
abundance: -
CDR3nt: TGTGCCAGCAGCTTAGTTCTCTGGCTAGCGGGAGACTCCAAAAACATTCAGTACTTC
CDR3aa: CASSLVLWLAGDSKNIQYF

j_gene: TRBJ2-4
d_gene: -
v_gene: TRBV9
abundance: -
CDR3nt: TGTGCCAGCAGCGTAGGTTTGTGCCTGAGGGGGTTC
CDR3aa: CASSVGLCLRGF

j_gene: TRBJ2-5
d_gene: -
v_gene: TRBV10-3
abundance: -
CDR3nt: TGTGCCATCAGTGGGGGGAAAGAGACCCAGTACTTC
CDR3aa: CAISGGKETQYF

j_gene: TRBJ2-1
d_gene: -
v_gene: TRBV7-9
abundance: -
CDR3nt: TGTGCCAGCAGCTTAGCCGGGATCTCCTACAATGAGCAGTTCTTC
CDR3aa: CASSLAGISYNEQFF

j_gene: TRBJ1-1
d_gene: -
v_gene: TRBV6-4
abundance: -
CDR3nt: TGTGCCAGCAGTCTCCGTAGTAGCACTGAAGCTTTCTTT
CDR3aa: CASSLRSSTEAFF

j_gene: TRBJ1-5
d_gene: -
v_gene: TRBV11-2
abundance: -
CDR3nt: TGTGCCAGCAGCTTAGATCCCGGACAGAATCAGCCCCAGCATTTT
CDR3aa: CASSLDPGQNQPQHF

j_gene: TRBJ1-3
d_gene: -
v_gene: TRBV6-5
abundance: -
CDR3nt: TGTGCCAGCAGGGAGGGGGGAAACACCATATATTTT
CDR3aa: CASREGGNTIYF

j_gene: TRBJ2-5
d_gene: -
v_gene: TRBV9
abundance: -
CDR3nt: TGTGCCAGCAGCGTACATACAAGGCCCCAAGAGACCCAGTACTTC
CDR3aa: CASSVHTRPQETQYF

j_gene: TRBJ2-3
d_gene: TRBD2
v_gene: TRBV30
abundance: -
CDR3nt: TGTGCCTGGAGTGTACGGAGCGGGGGGTGGAATACGCAGTATTTT
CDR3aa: CAWSVRSGGWNTQYF

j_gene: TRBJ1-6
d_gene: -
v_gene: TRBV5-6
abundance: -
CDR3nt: TGTGCCAGCAGCTTCAGTTTATCTTCACCCCTCCACTTT
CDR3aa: CASSFSLSSPLHF

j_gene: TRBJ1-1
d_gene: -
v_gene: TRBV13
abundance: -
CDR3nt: TGTGCCAGCAGCCGGCCCCAGGGAAATTCGAACACTGAAGCTTTCTTT
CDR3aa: CASSRPQGNSNTEAFF

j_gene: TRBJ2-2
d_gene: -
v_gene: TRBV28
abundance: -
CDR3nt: TGTGCCAGCAGTCTAAACCCTCGCCGAGGGTCAGCCCTGTTCACCGGGGAGCTGTTTTTT
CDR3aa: CASSLNPRRGSALFTGELFF

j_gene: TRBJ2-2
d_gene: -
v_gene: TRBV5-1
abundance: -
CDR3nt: TGCGCCAGCTCATTTACGGACGGTTTCTCCGGGGAGCTGTTTTTT
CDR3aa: CASSFTDGFSGELFF

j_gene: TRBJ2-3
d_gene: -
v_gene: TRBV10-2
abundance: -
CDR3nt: TGCGCCAGCAGTCGAGGGGGGAGAGGCACAGATACGCAGTATTTT
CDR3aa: CASSRGGRGTDTQYF

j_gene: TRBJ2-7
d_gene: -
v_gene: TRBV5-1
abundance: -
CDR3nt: TGCGCCAGCAGCTTTGCAGCAGCCTGGGGCTACGAGCAGTACTTC
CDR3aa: CASSFAAAWGYEQYF

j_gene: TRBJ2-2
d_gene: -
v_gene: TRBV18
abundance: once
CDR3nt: TGTGCCAGCTCACCAATTCGGGACACCGGGGAGCTGTTTTTT
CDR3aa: CASSPIRDTGELFF

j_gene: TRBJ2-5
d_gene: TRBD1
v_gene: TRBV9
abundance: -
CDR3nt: TGTGCCAGCAGCGTCTACAGGGGGACCCAGTACTTC
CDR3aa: CASSVYRGTQYF

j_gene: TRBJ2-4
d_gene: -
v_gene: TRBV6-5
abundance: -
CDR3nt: TGTGCCAGCAGTTACTCGAGCTTAGCCAAAAACATTCAGTACTTC
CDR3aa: CASSYSSLAKNIQYF

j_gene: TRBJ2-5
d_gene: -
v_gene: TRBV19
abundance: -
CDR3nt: TGTGCCAGTAGTATCGCACAGCAAGAGACCCAGTACTTC
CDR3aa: CASSIAQQETQYF

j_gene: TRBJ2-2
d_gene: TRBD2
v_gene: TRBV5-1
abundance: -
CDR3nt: TGCGCCAGCAGCCAGCAGGAGCGGGGGAACACCGGGGAGCTGTTTTTT
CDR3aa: CASSQQERGNTGELFF

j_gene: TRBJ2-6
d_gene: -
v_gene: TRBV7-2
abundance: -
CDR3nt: TGTGCCAGCAGCGTACAGGGTTCAAGCTCTGGGGCCAACGTCCTGACTTTC
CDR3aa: CASSVQGSSSGANVLTF

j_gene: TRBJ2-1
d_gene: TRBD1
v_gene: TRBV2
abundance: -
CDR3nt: TGTGCCAGCAGTTCGACAGGGACCCTGTACAATGAGCAGTTCTTC
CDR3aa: CASSSTGTLYNEQFF

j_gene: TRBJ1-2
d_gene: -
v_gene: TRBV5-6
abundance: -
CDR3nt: TGTGCCAGCAGCTTGCTTGATTCGGGGGACTATGGCTACACCTTC
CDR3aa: CASSLLDSGDYGYTF

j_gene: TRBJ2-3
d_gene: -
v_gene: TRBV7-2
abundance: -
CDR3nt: TGTGCCAGTTCTTGGGGACGAACCACAGATACGCAGTATTTT
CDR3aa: CASSWGRTTDTQYF

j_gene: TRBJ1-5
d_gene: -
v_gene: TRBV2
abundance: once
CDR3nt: TGTGCCAGCAGTGTCCGTAAGGATCAGCCCCAGCATTTT
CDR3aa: CASSVRKDQPQHF

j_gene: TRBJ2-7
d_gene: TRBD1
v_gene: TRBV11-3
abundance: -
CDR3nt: TGTGCCAGCAGCTCGGGACAGGACGACGAGCAGTACTTC
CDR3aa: CASSSGQDDEQYF

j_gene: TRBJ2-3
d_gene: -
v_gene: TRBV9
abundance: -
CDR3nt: TGTGCCAGCAGCGTAGGGTCAGATACGCAGTATTTT
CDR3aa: CASSVGSDTQYF

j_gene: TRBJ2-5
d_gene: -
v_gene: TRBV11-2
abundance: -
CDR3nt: TGTGCCAGCAGCTTAAACCACCTCGTGACCCAGTACTTC
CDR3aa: CASSLNHLVTQYF

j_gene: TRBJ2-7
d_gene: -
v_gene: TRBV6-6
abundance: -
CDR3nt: TGTGCCAGCAGTTACGGGCAGGGGAGTAGTCACGAGCAGTACTTC
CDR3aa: CASSYGQGSSHEQYF

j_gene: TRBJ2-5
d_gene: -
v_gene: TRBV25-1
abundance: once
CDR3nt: TGTGCCAGCAGTCCCCTGGACCAAGAGACCCAGTACTTC
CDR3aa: CASSPLDQETQYF

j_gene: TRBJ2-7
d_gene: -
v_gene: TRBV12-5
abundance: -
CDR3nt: TGTGCTAGTGGTTTGCTCCGGGAGCAGTACTTC
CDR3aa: CASGLLREQYF

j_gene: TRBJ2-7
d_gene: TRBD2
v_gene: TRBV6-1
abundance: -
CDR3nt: TGTGCCAGCAGGCCCACTAGCGGGAGTTCCTACGAGCAGTACTTC
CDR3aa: CASRPTSGSSYEQYF

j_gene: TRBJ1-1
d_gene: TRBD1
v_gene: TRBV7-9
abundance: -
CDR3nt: TGTGCCAGCAGCGCGTGGACAGGAGGAACTGAAGCTTTCTTT
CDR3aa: CASSAWTGGTEAFF

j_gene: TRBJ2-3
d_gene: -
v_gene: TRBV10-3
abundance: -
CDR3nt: TGTGCCATCAGTGCTTTAGGTTTAACGTCAGATACGCAGTATTTT
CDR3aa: CAISALGLTSDTQYF

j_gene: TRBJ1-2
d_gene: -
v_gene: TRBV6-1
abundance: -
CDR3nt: TGTGCCAGTATAGGCGGGAACTCTAACTATGGCTACACCTTC
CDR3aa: CASIGGNSNYGYTF